A selection of T cell receptor beta chains follows, all from one sample in a study of beta chain features in type 1 diabetes. Sequencing used immunoSEQ multiplex PCR; TCRdb keeps in-frame clones, though not all of them. The sample yields about 400,000 clones, roughly 12% seen once. The sample consisted of naive CD4+ T cells from blood. The receptor set was obtained from a young man in good health. The CDR3 runs from the conserved cysteine through the conserved F or W. D genes are given only for firm matches. Clone size is stated in some rows and not others, as once, few, many or a class when expanded.

j_call v_call d_call clone_size cdr3_aa cdr3_nt
TRBJ2-1 TRBV14 TRBD2 . CASSQDKVLTSGSSNEQFF TGTGCCAGCAGCCAAGATAAAGTACTAACTAGCGGGAGTAGTAATGAGCAGTTCTTC
TRBJ2-5 TRBV30 TRBD2 . CAWGPLAGGPRETQYF TGTGCCTGGGGACCTCTCGCGGGGGGGCCCCGAGAGACCCAGTACTTC
TRBJ1-5 TRBV4-1 TRBD1 . CASSQTGDQPQHF TGCGCCAGCAGCCAAACAGGGGATCAGCCCCAGCATTTT
TRBJ2-7 TRBV28 . few CASREDGYEQYF TGTGCCAGCAGGGAGGACGGCTACGAGCAGTACTTC
TRBJ2-2 TRBV7-7 . few CASLSDTAGELFF TGTGCTAGCCTCTCGGACACCGCCGGGGAGCTGTTTTTT
TRBJ1-5 TRBV29-1 TRBD1 few CSVVQGAVSNQPQHF TGCAGCGTGGTACAGGGGGCAGTGAGCAATCAGCCCCAGCATTTT
TRBJ1-2 TRBV28 . few CASRPPGSGYGYTF TGTGCCAGCAGGCCCCCAGGATCAGGGTATGGCTACACCTTC
TRBJ2-5 TRBV5-1 TRBD2 . CASSHALAGGETQYF TGCGCCAGCAGCCACGCTTTAGCGGGAGGAGAGACCCAGTACTTC
TRBJ2-7 TRBV28 . few CASRPQGEYYEQYF TGTGCCAGCAGACCACAGGGAGAATACTACGAGCAGTACTTC
TRBJ2-1 TRBV27 . . CASGGYNEQFF TGTGCCAGCGGAGGCTACAATGAGCAGTTCTTC
TRBJ2-7 TRBV5-4 . . CASSPPTGEVEQYF TGTGCCAGCAGCCCTCCTACAGGGGAGGTCGAGCAGTACTTC
TRBJ1-5 TRBV28 . . CASSRQNSNQPQHF TGTGCCAGCAGTAGACAGAATAGCAATCAGCCCCAGCATTTT
TRBJ2-2 TRBV5-1 . . CASSVSRGNTGELFF TGCGCCAGCAGCGTGAGCCGCGGGAACACCGGGGAGCTGTTTTTT
TRBJ1-1 TRBV11-3 . few CASSLEQGFEAFF TGTGCCAGCAGCTTAGAACAGGGTTTTGAAGCTTTCTTT
TRBJ1-2 TRBV6-5 . few CASSLDRAFYGYTF TGTGCCAGCAGTCTGGACAGAGCCTTCTATGGCTACACCTTC
TRBJ1-3 TRBV9 . few CASSVEIPQQVSGNTIYF TGTGCCAGCAGCGTAGAGATCCCACAACAGGTCTCTGGAAACACCATATATTTT
TRBJ1-1 TRBV9 . few CASSGSVRGTEAFF TGTGCCAGCAGCGGATCGGTCCGAGGGACTGAAGCTTTCTTT
TRBJ2-1 TRBV19 TRBD2 few CASSNSGGPQWEQFF TGTGCCAGTAGTAACTCGGGGGGACCTCAATGGGAGCAGTTCTTC
TRBJ2-1 TRBV4-3 . few CASSQEPGGIEQFF TGCGCCAGCAGCCAAGAACCTGGGGGGATTGAGCAGTTCTTC
TRBJ1-1 TRBV29-1 . . CSGGSGNTEAFF TGCAGCGGCGGGTCAGGGAACACTGAAGCTTTCTTT
TRBJ2-1 TRBV30 TRBD2 . CAWSLRTGGRGEFF TGTGCCTGGAGTCTAAGGACGGGGGGTCGTGGGGAGTTCTTC
TRBJ1-1 TRBV7-9 . few CASSLEWQGTEAFF TGTGCCAGCAGCTTAGAGTGGCAGGGCACTGAAGCTTTCTTT
TRBJ2-2 TRBV30 . . CAWSVRHRSGELFF TGTGCCTGGAGTGTACGTCACCGGAGCGGGGAGCTGTTTTTT
TRBJ2-7 TRBV27 . . CASSHAGVASYEQYF TGTGCCAGCAGCCACGCCGGGGTCGCATCCTACGAGCAGTACTTC
TRBJ1-4 TRBV5-1 . . CASSFIAGPDEKLFF TGCGCCAGCAGCTTTATCGCAGGGCCAGATGAAAAACTGTTTTTT
TRBJ2-1 TRBV7-6 TRBD2 few CASSYGTSGGDEQFF TGTGCCAGCAGCTACGGGACTAGCGGAGGGGATGAGCAGTTCTTC
TRBJ1-6 TRBV6-4 . few CASSESGGNSPLHF TGTGCCAGCAGTGAGTCTGGGGGGAATTCACCCCTCCACTTT
TRBJ2-2 TRBV29-1 . few CSVQGPGGELFF TGCAGCGTTCAGGGGCCAGGGGGGGAGCTGTTTTTT
TRBJ1-1 TRBV7-2 TRBD1 few CASSLVGTGEAFF TGTGCCAGCAGCTTGGTTGGGACAGGGGAAGCTTTCTTT
TRBJ1-1 TRBV5-6 TRBD1 . CASSFDRGLTEAFF TGTGCCAGCAGCTTCGACAGGGGGCTCACTGAAGCTTTCTTT
TRBJ2-1 TRBV28 . few CASRQTGLRTPYNEQFF TGTGCCAGCAGGCAAACGGGACTCCGGACCCCCTACAATGAGCAGTTCTTC
TRBJ2-7 TRBV7-2 TRBD2 few CASSPGGAVYEQYF TGTGCCAGCAGCCCCGGGGGGGCAGTTTACGAGCAGTACTTC
TRBJ2-3 TRBV5-6 . few CASSLVQGSTDTQYF TGTGCCAGCAGCTTGGTCCAGGGGAGCACAGATACGCAGTATTTT
TRBJ2-1 TRBV19 TRBD2 . CASSPGLAGADEQFF TGTGCCAGTAGTCCGGGACTAGCGGGAGCTGATGAGCAGTTCTTC
TRBJ1-5 TRBV30 TRBD1 . CAWSKTGGQPQHF TGTGCCTGGAGCAAGACAGGGGGTCAGCCCCAGCATTTT
TRBJ2-1 TRBV7-3 . few CASSLHPGLNSYNEQFF TGTGCCAGCAGCTTACACCCTGGACTGAACTCCTACAATGAGCAGTTCTTC
TRBJ1-2 TRBV27 TRBD1 . CASRGTGSGYTF TGTGCCAGCAGGGGGACAGGGTCTGGCTACACCTTC
TRBJ2-7 TRBV10-3 TRBD1 . CAISEYGQGAYEQYF TGTGCCATCAGTGAGTATGGGCAGGGGGCATACGAGCAGTACTTC
TRBJ2-1 TRBV6-1 TRBD2 few CASSDNPGLAGVNEQFF TGTGCCAGCAGTGACAACCCCGGCCTAGCGGGAGTCAATGAGCAGTTCTTC
TRBJ2-5 TRBV21-1 . . CASSKGGGARQETQYF TGTGCCAGCAGCAAAGGGGGAGGCGCCCGCCAAGAGACCCAGTACTTC
TRBJ2-7 TRBV7-2 TRBD2 few CASSPGLGVYEQYF TGTGCCAGCAGCCCGGGACTAGGCGTTTACGAGCAGTACTTC
TRBJ1-2 TRBV15 . . CATSRDNADGYTF TGTGCCACCAGCAGAGATAACGCGGATGGCTACACCTTC
TRBJ1-2 TRBV9 . few CASNMGSGDYGYTF TGTGCCAGCAACATGGGGTCAGGGGACTATGGCTACACCTTC
TRBJ2-1 TRBV19 . . CASGPMAAGDNEQFF TGTGCCAGTGGTCCCATGGCGGCCGGTGACAATGAGCAGTTCTTC
TRBJ2-1 TRBV7-2 TRBD2 few CASKRLAGGLGSYNEQFF TGTGCCAGCAAACGACTAGCGGGGGGATTGGGTTCCTACAATGAGCAGTTCTTC
TRBJ1-2 TRBV6-5 . few CASSYSPRGGGYTF TGTGCCAGCAGTTACTCCCCACGGGGAGGTGGCTACACCTTC
TRBJ2-3 TRBV9 . . CASSVEGRGTDTQYF TGTGCCAGCAGCGTAGAGGGCAGGGGCACAGATACGCAGTATTTT
TRBJ2-7 TRBV7-9 TRBD1 . CASSRDRGQGYVYEQYF TGTGCCAGCAGCCGGGACAGGGGGCAGGGGTACGTCTACGAGCAGTACTTC
TRBJ2-7 TRBV28 . few CASRVAYEQYF TGTGCCAGCAGAGTAGCCTACGAGCAGTACTTC
TRBJ2-7 TRBV30 TRBD1 . CAWSRDRVYEQYF TGTGCCTGGAGCCGGGACAGAGTCTACGAGCAGTACTTC
TRBJ2-2 TRBV7-2 . . CASSPDGGNTGELFF TGTGCCAGCAGCCCCGACGGGGGAAACACCGGGGAGCTGTTTTTT
TRBJ2-3 TRBV27 . . CASSIIRGAGTDTQYF TGTGCCAGCAGTATAATCAGGGGGGCTGGTACAGATACGCAGTATTTT
TRBJ1-5 TRBV28 TRBD1 . CASNSGDSKASNQPQHF TGTGCCAGTAACTCTGGGGACAGTAAAGCTTCCAATCAGCCCCAGCATTTT
TRBJ1-1 TRBV19 TRBD1 few CASTRTGGTEAFF TGTGCCAGTACCAGGACAGGGGGCACTGAAGCTTTCTTT
TRBJ2-1 TRBV7-3 . few CASSLVAPGSYNEQFF TGTGCCAGCAGCTTAGTGGCGCCGGGATCCTACAATGAGCAGTTCTTC
TRBJ2-7 TRBV19 . few CASSMYNDDSSYEQYF TGTGCCAGTAGTATGTATAATGATGACAGTTCCTACGAGCAGTACTTC
TRBJ2-1 TRBV14 . . CASSPRQGKQFF TGTGCCAGCAGCCCACGACAAGGCAAGCAGTTCTTC
TRBJ1-1 TRBV9 . few CASSIDSMNTEAFF TGTGCCAGCAGCATAGACAGTATGAACACTGAAGCTTTCTTT